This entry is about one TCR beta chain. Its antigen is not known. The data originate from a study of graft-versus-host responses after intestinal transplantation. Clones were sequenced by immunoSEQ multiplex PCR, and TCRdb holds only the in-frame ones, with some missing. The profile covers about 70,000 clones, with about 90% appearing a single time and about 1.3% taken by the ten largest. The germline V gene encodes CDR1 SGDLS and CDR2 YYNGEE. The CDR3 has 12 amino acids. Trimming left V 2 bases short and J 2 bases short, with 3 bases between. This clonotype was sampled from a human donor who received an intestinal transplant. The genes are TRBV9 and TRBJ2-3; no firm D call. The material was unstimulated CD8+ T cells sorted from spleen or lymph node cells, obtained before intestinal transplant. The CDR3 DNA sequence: TGTGCCAGCAGCGTTAACACAGATACGCAGTATTTT. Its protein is CASSVNTDTQYF.